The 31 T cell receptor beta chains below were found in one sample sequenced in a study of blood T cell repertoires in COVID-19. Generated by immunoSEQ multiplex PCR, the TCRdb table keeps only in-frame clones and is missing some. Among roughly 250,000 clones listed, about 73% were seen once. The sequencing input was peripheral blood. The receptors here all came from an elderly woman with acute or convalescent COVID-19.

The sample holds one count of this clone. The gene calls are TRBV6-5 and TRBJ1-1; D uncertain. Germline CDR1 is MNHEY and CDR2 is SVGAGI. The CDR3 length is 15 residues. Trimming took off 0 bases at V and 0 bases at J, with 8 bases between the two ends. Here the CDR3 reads CASSYSPTVNTEAFF. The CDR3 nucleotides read TGTGCCAGCAGTTACTCGCCAACAGTGAACACTGAAGCTTTCTTT.

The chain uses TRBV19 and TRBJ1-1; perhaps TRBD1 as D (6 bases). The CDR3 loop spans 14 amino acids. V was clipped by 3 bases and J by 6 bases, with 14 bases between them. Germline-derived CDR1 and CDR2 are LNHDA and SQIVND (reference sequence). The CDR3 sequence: CASSIGQPRAEAFF. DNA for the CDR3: TGTGCCAGTAGTATCGGACAGCCGCGGGCTGAAGCTTTCTTT.

CDR3 residues: CASSWGANTGELFF. CDR3 sequence (DNA): TGTGCCAGCAGTTGGGGCGCGAACACCGGGGAGCTGTTTTTT. The V and J genes are TRBV6-6 and TRBJ2-2; a weak D match, TRBD1 (5 bases). This CDR3 has 14 amino acids. V was trimmed by 4 bases and J by 0 bases, leaving 6 bases between them. Germline values: CDR1 MNHNY, CDR2 SVGAGI (reference sequence).

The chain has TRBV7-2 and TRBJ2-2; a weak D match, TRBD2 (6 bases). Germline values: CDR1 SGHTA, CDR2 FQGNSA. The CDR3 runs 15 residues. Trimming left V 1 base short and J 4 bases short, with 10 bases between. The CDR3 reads CASSLVAGSTGELFF. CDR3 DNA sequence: TGTGCCAGCAGCTTAGTGGCGGGGTCCACCGGGGAGCTGTTTTTT.

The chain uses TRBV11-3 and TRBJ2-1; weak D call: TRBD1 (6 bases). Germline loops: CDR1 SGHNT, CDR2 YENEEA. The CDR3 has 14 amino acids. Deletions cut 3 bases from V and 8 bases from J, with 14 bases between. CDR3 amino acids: CASSLGLEGDEQFF. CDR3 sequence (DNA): TGTGCCAGCAGCTTGGGATTAGAGGGGGATGAGCAGTTCTTC.

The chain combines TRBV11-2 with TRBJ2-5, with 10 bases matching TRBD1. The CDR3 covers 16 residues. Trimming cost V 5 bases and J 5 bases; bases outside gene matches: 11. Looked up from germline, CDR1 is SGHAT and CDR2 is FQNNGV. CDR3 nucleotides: TGTGCCAGCAGCCCCCGGTTGGGACAGGGGACGGAGACCCAGTACTTC. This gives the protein CASSPRLGQGTETQYF.

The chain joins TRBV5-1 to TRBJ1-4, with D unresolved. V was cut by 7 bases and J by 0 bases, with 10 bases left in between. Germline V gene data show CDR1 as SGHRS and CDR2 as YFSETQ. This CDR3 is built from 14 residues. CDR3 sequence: CASGPTATNEKLFF. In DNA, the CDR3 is TGCGCCAGCGGTCCTACTGCAACTAATGAAAAACTGTTTTTT.

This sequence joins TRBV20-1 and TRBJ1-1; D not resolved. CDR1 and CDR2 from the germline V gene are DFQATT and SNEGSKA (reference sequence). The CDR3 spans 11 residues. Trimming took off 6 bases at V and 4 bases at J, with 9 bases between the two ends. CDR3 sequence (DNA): TGCAGTGCCCTAGGGAGCACTGAAGCTTTCTTT. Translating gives CSALGSTEAFF.

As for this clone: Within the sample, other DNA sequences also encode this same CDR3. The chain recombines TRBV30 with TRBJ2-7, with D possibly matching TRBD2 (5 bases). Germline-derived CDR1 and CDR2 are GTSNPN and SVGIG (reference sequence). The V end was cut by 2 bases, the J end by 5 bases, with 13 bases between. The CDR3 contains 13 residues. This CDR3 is CAWSLRSGNEQYF. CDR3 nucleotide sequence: TGTGCCTGGAGTCTCAGGTCGGGGAACGAGCAGTACTTC.

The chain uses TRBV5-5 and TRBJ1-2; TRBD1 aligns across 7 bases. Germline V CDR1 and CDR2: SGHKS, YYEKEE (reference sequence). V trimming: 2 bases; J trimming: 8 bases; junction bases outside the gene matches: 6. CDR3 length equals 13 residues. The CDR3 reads CASSFRGDIGYTF. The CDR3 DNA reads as TGTGCCAGCAGCTTCAGGGGGGATATAGGCTACACCTTC.

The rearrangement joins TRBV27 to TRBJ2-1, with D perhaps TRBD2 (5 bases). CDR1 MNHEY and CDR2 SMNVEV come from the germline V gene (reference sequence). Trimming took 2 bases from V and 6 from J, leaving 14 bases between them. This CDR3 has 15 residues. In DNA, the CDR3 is TGTGCCAGCAGTTTACGGTACACGGCGGGCAATGAGCAGTTCTTC. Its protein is CASSLRYTAGNEQFF.

As DNA, the CDR3 is TGTGCCAGCAGTTACTCGTTAGCTAGCGGCCAAGAGACCCAGTACTTC. The encoded protein is CASSYSLASGQETQYF. The chain joins TRBV6-5 to TRBJ2-5; 7 nucleotides match TRBD2. The CDR3 spans 16 residues. Germline V gene data show CDR1 as MNHEY and CDR2 as SVGAGI. V dropped 0 bases and J dropped 1; count of bases not matched to a gene: 5.

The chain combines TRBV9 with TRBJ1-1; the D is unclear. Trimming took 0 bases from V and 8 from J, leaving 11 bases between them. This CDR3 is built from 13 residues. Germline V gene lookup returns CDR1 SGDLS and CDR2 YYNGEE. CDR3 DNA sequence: TGTGCCAGCAGCGTAGTCGATAACGCGGAAGCTTTCTTT. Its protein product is CASSVVDNAEAFF.

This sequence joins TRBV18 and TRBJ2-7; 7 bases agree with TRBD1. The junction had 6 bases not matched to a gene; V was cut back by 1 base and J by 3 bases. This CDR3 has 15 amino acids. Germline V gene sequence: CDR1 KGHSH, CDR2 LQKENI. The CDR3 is CASSPLLGTVYEQYF. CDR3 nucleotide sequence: TGTGCCAGCTCACCACTTCTTGGGACAGTCTACGAGCAGTACTTC.

CDR3: CAWSFRVMGAGEKLFF. The CDR3 nucleotides read TGTGCCTGGAGTTTTCGGGTTATGGGGGCAGGAGAAAAACTGTTTTTT. This chain connects TRBV30 to TRBJ1-4; tentatively, D is TRBD1 (6 bases). The CDR3 is 16 residues long. Trimming left V 2 bases short and J 8 bases short, with 21 bases between. Germline V gives CDR1 GTSNPN, CDR2 SVGIG (reference sequence).

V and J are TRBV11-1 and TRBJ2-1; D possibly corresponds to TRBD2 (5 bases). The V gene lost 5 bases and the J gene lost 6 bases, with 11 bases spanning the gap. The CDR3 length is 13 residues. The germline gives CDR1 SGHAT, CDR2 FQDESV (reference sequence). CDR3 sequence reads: CASSHLTSNEQFF. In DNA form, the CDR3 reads TGTGCCAGCAGCCACCTTACTAGCAATGAGCAGTTCTTC.

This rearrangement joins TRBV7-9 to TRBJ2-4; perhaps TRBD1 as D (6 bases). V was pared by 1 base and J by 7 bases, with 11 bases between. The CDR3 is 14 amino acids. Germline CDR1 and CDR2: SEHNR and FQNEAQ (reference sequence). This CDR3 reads CASSLGGTGNIQYF. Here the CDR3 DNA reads TGTGCCAGCAGCTTAGGGGGAACAGGGAACATTCAGTACTTC.

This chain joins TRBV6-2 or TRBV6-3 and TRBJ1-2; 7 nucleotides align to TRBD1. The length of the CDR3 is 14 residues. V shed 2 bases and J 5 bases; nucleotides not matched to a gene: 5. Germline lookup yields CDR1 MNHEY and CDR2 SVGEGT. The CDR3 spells CASSYGTADYGYTF. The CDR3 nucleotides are TGTGCCAGCAGTTACGGGACAGCCGATTATGGCTACACCTTC.

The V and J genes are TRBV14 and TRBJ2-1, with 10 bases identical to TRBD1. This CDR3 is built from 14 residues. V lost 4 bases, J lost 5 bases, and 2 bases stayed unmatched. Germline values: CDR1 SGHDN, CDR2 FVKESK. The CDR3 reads CASSRDRGNNEQFF. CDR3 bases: TGTGCCAGCAGCCGGGACAGGGGAAACAATGAGCAGTTCTTC.

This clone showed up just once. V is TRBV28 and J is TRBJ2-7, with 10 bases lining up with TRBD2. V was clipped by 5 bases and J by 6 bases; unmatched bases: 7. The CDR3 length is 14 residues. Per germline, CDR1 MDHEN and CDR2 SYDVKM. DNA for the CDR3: TGTGCCAGCAGTCCACCAGCGGGAGGGTCCGAGCAGTACTTC. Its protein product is CASSPPAGGSEQYF.

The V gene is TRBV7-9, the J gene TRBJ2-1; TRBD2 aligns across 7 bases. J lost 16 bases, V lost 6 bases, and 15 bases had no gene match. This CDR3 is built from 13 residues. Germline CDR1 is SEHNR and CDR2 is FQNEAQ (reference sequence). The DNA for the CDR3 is TGTGCCAGCAGGACGGGGACCGGGACTACCGCCTTCTTC. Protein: CASRTGTGTTAFF.

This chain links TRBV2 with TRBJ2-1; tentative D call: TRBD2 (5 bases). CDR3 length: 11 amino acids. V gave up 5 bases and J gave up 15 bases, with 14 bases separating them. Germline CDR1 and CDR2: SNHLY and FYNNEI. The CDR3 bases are TGTGCCAGCAGTAGGACCGGAGGCCGGTTCTTC. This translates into CASSRTGGRFF.

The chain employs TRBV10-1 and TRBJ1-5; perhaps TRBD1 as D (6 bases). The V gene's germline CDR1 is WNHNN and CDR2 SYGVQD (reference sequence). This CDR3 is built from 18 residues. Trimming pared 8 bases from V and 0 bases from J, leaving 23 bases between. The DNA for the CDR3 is TGCGCCAGCCTCAGATTCCCGGGGGGCGCGTATAGCAATCAGCCCCAGCATTTT. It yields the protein CASLRFPGGAYSNQPQHF.

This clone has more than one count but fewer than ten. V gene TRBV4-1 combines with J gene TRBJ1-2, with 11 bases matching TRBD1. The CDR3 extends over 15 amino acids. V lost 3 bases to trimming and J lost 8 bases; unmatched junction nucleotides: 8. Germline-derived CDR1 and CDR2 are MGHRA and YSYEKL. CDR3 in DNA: TGCGCCAGCAGCCAGGTCGGACAGGGGGCGCGAGGCTACACCTTC. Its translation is CASSQVGQGARGYTF.

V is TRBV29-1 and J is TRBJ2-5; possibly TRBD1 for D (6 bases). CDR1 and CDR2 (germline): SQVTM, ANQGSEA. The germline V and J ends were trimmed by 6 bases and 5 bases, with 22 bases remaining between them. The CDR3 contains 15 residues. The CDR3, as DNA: TGCAGCGTCCCGAGGGGGAGTGGGTTCTTGGAGACCCAGTACTTC. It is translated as CSVPRGSGFLETQYF.

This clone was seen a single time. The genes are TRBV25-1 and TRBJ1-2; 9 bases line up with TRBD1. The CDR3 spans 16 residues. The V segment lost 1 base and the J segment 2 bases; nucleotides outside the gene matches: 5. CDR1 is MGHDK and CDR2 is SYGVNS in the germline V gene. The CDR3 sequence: CASSESQQGANYGYTF. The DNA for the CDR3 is TGTGCCAGCAGTGAATCCCAACAGGGGGCCAACTATGGCTACACCTTC.

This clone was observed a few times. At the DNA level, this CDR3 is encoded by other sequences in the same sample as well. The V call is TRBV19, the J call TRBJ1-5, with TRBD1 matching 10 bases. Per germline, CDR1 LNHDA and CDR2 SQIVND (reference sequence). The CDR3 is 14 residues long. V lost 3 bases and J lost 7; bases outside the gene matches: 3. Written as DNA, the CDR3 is TGTGCCAGTAGTATTGGACAGGGGGGACAGCCCCAGCATTTT. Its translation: CASSIGQGGQPQHF.

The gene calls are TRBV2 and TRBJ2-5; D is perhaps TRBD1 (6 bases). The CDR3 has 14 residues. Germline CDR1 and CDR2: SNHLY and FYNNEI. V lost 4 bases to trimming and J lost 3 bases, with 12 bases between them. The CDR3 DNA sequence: TGTGCCAGCAGTGTAGGGGGAAGGAAAGAGACCCAGTACTTC. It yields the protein CASSVGGRKETQYF. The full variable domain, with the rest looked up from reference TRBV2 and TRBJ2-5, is EPEVTQTPSHQVTQMGQEVILRCVPISNHLYFYWYRQILGQKVEFLVSFYNNEISEKSEIFDDQFSVERPDGSNFTLKIRSTKLEDSAMYFCASSVGGRKETQYFGPGTRLLVL.

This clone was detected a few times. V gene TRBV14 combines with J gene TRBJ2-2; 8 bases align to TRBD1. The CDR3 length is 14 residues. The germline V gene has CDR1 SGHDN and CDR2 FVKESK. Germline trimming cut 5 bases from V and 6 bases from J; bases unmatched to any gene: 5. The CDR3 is CASSSRQGSGELFF. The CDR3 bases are TGTGCCAGCAGCTCAAGACAGGGGTCCGGGGAGCTGTTTTTT.

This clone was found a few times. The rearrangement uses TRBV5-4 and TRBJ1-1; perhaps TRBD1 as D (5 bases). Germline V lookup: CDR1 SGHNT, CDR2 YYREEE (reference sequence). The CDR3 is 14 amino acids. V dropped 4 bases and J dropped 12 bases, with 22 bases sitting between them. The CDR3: CASSPALPTGESFF. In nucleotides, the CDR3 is TGTGCCAGCAGCCCCGCTTTACCGACGGGGGAATCTTTCTTT. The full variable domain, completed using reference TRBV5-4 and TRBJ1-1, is ETGVTQSPTHLIKTRGQQVTLRCSSQSGHNTVSWYQQALGQGPQFIFQYYREEENGRGNFPPRFSGLQFPNYSSELNVNALELDDSALYLCASSPALPTGESFFGQGTRLTVV.

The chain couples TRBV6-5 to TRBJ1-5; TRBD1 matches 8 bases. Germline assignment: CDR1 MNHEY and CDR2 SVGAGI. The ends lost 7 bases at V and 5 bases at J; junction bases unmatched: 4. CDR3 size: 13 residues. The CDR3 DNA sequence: TGTGCCAGCACTCCGACAGGGGATCAGCCCCAGCATTTT. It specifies CASTPTGDQPQHF.